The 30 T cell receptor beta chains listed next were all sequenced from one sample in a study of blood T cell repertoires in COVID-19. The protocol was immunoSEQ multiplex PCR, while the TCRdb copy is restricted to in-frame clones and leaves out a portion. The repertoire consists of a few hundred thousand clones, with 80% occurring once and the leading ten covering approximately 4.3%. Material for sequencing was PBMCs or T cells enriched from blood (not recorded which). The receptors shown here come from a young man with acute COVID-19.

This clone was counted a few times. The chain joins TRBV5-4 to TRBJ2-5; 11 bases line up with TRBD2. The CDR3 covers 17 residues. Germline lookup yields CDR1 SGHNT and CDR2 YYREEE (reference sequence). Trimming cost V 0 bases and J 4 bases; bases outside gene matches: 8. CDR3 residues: CASSLVGSGGAGETQYF. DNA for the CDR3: TGTGCCAGCAGCTTGGTCGGTAGCGGGGGGGCAGGAGAGACCCAGTACTTC.

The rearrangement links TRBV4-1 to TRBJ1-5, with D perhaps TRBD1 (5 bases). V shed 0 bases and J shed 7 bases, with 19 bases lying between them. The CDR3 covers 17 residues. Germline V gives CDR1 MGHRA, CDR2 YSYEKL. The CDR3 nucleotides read TGCGCCAGCAGCCAAGAAAGGCAAAGCAGGGTGGAACAGCCCCAGCATTTT. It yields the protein CASSQERQSRVEQPQHF.

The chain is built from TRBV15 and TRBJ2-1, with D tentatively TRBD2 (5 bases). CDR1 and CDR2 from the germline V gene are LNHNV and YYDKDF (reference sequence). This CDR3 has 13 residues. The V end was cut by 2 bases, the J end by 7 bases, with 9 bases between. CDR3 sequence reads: CATSRTTGNEQFF. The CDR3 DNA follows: TGTGCCACCAGCAGAACGACGGGGAATGAGCAGTTCTTC.

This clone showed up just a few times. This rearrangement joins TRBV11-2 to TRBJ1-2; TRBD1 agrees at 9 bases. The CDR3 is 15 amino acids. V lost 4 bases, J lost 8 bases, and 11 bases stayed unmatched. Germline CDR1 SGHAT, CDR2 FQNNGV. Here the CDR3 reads CASSSLAGTGFGYTF. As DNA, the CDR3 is TGTGCCAGCAGCTCCCTAGCCGGGACAGGGTTCGGCTACACCTTC.

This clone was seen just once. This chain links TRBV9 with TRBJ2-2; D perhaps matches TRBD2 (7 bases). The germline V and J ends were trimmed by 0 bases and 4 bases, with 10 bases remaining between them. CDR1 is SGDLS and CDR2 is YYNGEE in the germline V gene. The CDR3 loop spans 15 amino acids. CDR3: CASSVGGGATGELFF. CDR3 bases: TGTGCCAGCAGCGTAGGAGGGGGGGCCACCGGGGAGCTGTTTTTT. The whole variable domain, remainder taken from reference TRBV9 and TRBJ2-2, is DSGVTQTPKHLITATGQRVTLRCSPRSGDLSVYWYQQSLDQGLQFLIQYYNGEERAKGNILERFSAQQFPDLHSELNLSSLELGDSALYFCASSVGGGATGELFFGEGSRLTVL.

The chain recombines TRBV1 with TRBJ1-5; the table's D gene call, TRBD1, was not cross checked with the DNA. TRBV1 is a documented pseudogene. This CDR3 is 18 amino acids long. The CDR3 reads CTSSQGRTVRYSNQPQHF. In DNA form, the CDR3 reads TGCACCAGCAGCCAAGGCCGGACAGTTAGGTATAGCAATCAGCCCCAGCATTTT.

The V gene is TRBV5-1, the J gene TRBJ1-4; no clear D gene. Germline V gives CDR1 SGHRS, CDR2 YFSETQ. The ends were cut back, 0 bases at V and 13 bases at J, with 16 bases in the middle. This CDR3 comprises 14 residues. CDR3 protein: CASSLGDAGSPLFF. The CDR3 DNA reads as TGCGCCAGCAGCTTGGGAGACGCGGGAAGTCCACTGTTTTTT.

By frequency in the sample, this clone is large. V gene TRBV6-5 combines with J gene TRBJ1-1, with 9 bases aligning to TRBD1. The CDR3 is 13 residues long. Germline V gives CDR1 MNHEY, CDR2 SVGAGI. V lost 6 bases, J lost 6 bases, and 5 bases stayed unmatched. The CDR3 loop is CASSMTGGSEAFF. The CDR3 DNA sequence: TGTGCCAGCAGCATGACAGGGGGTTCTGAAGCTTTCTTT.

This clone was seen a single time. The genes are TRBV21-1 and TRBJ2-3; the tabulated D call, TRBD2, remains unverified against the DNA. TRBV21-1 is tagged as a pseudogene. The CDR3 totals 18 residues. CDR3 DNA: TGTGCCAGCAGCAAAGTGGATAGCGGGGGAGCTAGCACAGATACGCAGTATTTT. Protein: CASSKVDSGGASTDTQYF.

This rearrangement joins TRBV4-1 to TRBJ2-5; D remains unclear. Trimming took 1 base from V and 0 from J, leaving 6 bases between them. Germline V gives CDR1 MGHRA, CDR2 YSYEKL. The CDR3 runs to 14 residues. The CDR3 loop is CASSQGAYQETQYF. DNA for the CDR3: TGCGCCAGCAGCCAAGGGGCATACCAAGAGACCCAGTACTTC.

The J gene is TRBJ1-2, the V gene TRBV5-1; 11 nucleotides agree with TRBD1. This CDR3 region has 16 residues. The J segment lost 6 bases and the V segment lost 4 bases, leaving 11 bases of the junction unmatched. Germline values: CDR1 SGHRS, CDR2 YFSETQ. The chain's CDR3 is CASSLRTGGSSDGYTF. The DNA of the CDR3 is TGCGCCAGCAGCCTGCGGACAGGGGGCTCGAGTGATGGCTACACCTTC. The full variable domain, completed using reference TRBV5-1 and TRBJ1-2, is KAGVTQTPRYLIKTRGQQVTLSCSPISGHRSVSWYQQTPGQGLQFLFEYFSETQRNKGNFPGRFSGRQFSNSRSEMNVSTLELGDSALYLCASSLRTGGSSDGYTFGSGTRLTVV.

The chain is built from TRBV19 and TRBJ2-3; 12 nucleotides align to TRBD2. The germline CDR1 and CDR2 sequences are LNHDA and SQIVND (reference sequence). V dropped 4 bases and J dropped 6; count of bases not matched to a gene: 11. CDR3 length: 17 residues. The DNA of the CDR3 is TGTGCCAGTAGTAGAAACGTTGGACTAGCGGGGACCGATACGCAGTATTTT. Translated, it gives CASSRNVGLAGTDTQYF.

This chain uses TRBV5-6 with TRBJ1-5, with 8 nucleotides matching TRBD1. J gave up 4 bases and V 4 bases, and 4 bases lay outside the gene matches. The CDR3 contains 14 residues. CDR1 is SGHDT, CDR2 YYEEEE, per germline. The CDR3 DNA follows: TGTGCCAGCAGCCGACAGGGGCTAAATCAGCCCCAGCATTTT. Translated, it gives CASSRQGLNQPQHF. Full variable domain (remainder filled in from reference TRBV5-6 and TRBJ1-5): DAGVTQSPTHLIKTRGQQVTLRCSPKSGHDTVSWYQQALGQGPQFIFQYYEEEERQRGNFPDRFSGHQFPNYSSELNVNALLLGDSALYLCASSRQGLNQPQHFGDGTRLSIL.

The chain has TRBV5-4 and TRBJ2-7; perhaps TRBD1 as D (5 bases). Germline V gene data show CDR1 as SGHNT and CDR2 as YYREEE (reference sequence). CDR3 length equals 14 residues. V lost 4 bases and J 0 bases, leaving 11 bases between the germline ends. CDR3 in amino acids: CASSPRQTSYEQYF. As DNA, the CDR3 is TGTGCCAGCAGCCCCAGACAGACCTCCTACGAGCAGTACTTC.

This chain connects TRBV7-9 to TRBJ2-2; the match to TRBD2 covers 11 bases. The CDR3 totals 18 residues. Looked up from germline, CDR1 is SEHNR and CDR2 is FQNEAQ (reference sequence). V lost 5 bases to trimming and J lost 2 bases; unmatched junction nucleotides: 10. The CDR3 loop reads CASSRHEGLAANTGELFF. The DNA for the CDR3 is TGTGCCAGCAGCCGACACGAGGGACTAGCGGCTAACACCGGGGAGCTGTTTTTT. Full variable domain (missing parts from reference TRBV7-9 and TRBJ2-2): DTGVSQNPRHKITKRGQNVTFRCDPISEHNRLYWYRQTLGQGPEFLTYFQNEAQLEKSRLLSDRFSAERPKGSFSTLEIQRTEQGDSAMYLCASSRHEGLAANTGELFFGEGSRLTVL.

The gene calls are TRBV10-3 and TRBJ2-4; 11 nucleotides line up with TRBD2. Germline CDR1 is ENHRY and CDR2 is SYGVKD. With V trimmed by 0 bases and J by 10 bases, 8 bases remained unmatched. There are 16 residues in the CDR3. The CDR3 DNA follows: TGTGCCATCAGTGAGTCCCGGGCTAGCGGGGGGAGTATTCAGTACTTC. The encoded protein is CAISESRASGGSIQYF.

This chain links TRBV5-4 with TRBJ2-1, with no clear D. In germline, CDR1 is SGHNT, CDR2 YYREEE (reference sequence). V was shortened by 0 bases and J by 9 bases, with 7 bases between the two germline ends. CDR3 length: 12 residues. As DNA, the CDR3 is TGTGCCAGCAGCTTGGAGTCGGGTGAGCAGTTCTTC. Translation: CASSLESGEQFF.

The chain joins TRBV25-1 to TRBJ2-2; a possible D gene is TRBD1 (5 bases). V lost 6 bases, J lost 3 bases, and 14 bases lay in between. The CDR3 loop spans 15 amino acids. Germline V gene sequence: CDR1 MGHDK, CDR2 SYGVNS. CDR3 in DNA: TGTGCCAGCAGAACCCAGGGCAAGCACACCGGGGAGCTGTTTTTT. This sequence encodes CASRTQGKHTGELFF.

CDR3 nucleotides: TGTGCCAGCAGCTTCTCAGGACAGAGAGAGACCCAGTACTTC. Its protein is CASSFSGQRETQYF. The chain employs TRBV13 and TRBJ2-5; weak D call: TRBD1 (6 bases). Trimming shortened V by 3 bases and J by 4 bases, and 12 bases separated the two germline ends. The V gene's germline CDR1 is PRHDT and CDR2 FYEKMQ (reference sequence). This CDR3 spans 14 amino acids.

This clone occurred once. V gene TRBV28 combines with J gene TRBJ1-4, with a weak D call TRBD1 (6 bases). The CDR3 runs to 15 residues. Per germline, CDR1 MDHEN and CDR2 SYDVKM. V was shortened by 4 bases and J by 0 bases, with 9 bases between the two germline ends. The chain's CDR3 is CASSSGQSTNEKLFF. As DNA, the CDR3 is TGTGCCAGCAGTTCCGGACAGTCAACTAATGAAAAACTGTTTTTT.

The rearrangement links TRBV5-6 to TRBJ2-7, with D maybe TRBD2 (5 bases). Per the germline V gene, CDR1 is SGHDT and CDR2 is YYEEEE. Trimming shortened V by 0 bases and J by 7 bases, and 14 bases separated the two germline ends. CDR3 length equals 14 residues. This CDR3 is CASSLAGSRGEQYF. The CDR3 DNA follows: TGTGCCAGCAGCTTGGCAGGTTCGCGAGGGGAGCAGTACTTC.

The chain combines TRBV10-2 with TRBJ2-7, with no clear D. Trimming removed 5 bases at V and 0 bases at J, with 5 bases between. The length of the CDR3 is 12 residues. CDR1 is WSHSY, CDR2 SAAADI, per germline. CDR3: CASSPNSYEQYF. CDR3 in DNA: TGCGCCAGCAGTCCCAACTCCTACGAGCAGTACTTC.

The chain's CDR3 is CASSRGQGAMNTEAFF. DNA of the CDR3: TGTGCCAGCAGCCGGGGACAGGGGGCCATGAACACTGAAGCTTTCTTT. This chain joins TRBV7-6 and TRBJ1-1; 12 bases match TRBD1. V dropped 5 bases and J dropped 0; count of bases not matched to a gene: 4. There are 16 residues in the CDR3. In germline, CDR1 is SGHVS, CDR2 FNYEAQ. Full variable domain (missing parts from reference TRBV7-6 and TRBJ1-1): GAGVSQSPRYKVTKRGQDVALRCDPISGHVSLYWYRQALGQGPEFLTYFNYEAQQDKSGLPNDRFSAERPEGSISTLTIQRTEQRDSAMYRCASSRGQGAMNTEAFFGQGTRLTVV.

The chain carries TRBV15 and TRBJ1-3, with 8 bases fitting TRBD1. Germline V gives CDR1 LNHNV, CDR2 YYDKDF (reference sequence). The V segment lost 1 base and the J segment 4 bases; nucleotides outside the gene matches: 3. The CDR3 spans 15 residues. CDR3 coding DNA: TGTGCCACCAGCAGAGCAGGGGGCAGCGGAAACACCATATATTTT. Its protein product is CATSRAGGSGNTIYF.

In DNA, the CDR3 is TGTGCCAGCAGCGAGACAACCTACAATGAGCAGTTCTTC. Residues: CASSETTYNEQFF. The chain has TRBV7-6 and TRBJ2-1, with D unresolved. The CDR3 is 13 amino acids. V lost 5 bases, J lost 2 bases, and 7 bases lay in between. Germline V CDR1 and CDR2: SGHVS, FNYEAQ.

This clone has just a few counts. The CDR3 sequence: CASSLINTEAFF. The CDR3 coding sequence is TGTGCCAGCAGCCTAATAAACACTGAAGCTTTCTTT. The chain recombines TRBV3-1 (or the pseudogene TRBV3-2) with TRBJ1-1; D is undetermined. V was trimmed by 4 bases and J by 2 bases, leaving 5 bases between them. The CDR3 length is 12 residues. Germline V CDR1 and CDR2: LGHDT, YNNKEL (reference sequence).

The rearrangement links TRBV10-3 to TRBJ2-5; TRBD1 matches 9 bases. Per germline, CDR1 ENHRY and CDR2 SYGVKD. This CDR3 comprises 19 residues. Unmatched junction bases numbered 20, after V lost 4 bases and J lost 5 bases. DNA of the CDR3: TGTGCCATCAGTGGACGTCGGGGTCTCCCGGGACAGGGTACGGAGACCCAGTACTTC. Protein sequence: CAISGRRGLPGQGTETQYF.

CDR3 nucleotides: TGTGCCAGCAGTTACTCGTACACAGATACGCAGTATTTT. Translation: CASSYSYTDTQYF. The V call is TRBV6-5, the J call TRBJ2-3; D is unresolved. V was clipped by 0 bases and J by 2 bases, with 3 bases between them. Germline V gene lookup returns CDR1 MNHEY and CDR2 SVGAGI. CDR3 length: 13 residues.

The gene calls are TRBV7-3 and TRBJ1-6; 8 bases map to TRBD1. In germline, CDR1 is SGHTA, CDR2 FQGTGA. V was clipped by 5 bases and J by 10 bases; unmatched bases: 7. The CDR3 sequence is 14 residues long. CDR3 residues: CASSIQGAGSPLHF. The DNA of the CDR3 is TGTGCCAGCAGCATCCAGGGGGCAGGGTCACCCCTCCACTTT.

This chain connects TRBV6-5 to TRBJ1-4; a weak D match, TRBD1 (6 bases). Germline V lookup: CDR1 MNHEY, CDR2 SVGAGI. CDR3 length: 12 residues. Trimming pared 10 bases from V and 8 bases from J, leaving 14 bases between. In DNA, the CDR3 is TGTGCCACTGTGGAGACAGGCGAAAAACTGTTTTTT. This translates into CATVETGEKLFF.